This T cell receptor (beta chain) was documented in a study of cytomegalovirus exposure and HLA in healthy donors. Broader study findings: While the bulk of TCR sequences proved rare, some public TCRs turned up in many donors. TCR clusters originating in the first cohort tended to co-occur in the 120 validation repertoires, according to a later analysis.

Generated by immunoSEQ multiplex PCR, the TCRdb table keeps only in-frame clones and is missing some. The table has 150,000 to 170,000 clones, more than 70% seen once; the top ten hold roughly 2.1%. Details on this clone: Antigen unknown.

The donors were in the roughly 130-subject validation cohort, distinct from the approximately 670-subject first cohort. The germline gives CDR1 SGHRS, CDR2 YFSETQ. The CDR3 is made up of 13 amino acids. Trimming at V came to 5 bases and at J to 4 bases, leaving 4 bases not matched to a gene. V and J are TRBV5-1 and TRBJ1-1; 8 nucleotides match TRBD1. This clonotype originated in a human donor in good health. The sequenced sample was PBMCs. The CDR3 here is CASSYTGGTEAFF. The CDR3 DNA follows: TGCGCCAGCAGTTATACAGGGGGCACTGAAGCTTTCTTT.